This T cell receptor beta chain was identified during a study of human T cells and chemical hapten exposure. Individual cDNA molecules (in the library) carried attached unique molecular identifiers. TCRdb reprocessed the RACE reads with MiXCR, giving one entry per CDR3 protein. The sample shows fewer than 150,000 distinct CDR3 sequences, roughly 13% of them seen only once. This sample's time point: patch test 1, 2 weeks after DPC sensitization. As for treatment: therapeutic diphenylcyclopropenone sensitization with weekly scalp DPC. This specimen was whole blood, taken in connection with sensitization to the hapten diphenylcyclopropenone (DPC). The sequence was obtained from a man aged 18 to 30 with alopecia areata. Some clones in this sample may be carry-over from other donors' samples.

The CDR3 region is CASRDPSGGRLILETQYF. CDR3 bases: TGTGCCAGCAGAGACCCGAGCGGGGGAAGATTGATTCTAGAGACCCAGTACTTC. The chain combines TRBV6-2 or TRBV6-3 with TRBJ2-5; 8 bases align to TRBD2. The J segment lost 4 bases and the V segment lost 6 bases, leaving 19 bases of the junction unmatched. The length of the CDR3 is 18 residues. Germline V gene data show CDR1 as MNHEY and CDR2 as SVGEGT.